This section outlines one TCR beta chain sequence together with its context. This sample was included in a study of Graves' ophthalmopathy and Graves' hyperthyroidism. Orbital computed tomography, together with clinical symptoms, serum thyroxine, TRAb and thyroid ultrasound, was used for diagnosis. V was cut by 4 bases and J by 6 bases, with 19 bases left in between. Germline V gives CDR1 SGDLS, CDR2 YYNGEE. There are 15 residues in the CDR3. Amplified TCR beta CDR3 regions were obtained using RNA transcripts as template. Second-round multiplex PCR came after a first-round RT-PCR that employed HTBI primers. Each CDR3 protein gets one entry after TCRdb re-called the multiplex PCR reads with MiXCR. The sample holds almost 750,000 distinct CDR3 sequences, roughly 40% seen once.

The receptor comes from an adult man with Graves' ophthalmopathy. What was sequenced was peripheral blood. The chain is built from TRBV9 and TRBJ2-5, with D possibly TRBD1 on 7 matching bases. The CDR3 DNA follows: TGTGCCAGCAGCCGTCGGTCAGGGGGGCTGAAGACCCAGTACTTC. Translated, it gives CASSRRSGGLKTQYF.